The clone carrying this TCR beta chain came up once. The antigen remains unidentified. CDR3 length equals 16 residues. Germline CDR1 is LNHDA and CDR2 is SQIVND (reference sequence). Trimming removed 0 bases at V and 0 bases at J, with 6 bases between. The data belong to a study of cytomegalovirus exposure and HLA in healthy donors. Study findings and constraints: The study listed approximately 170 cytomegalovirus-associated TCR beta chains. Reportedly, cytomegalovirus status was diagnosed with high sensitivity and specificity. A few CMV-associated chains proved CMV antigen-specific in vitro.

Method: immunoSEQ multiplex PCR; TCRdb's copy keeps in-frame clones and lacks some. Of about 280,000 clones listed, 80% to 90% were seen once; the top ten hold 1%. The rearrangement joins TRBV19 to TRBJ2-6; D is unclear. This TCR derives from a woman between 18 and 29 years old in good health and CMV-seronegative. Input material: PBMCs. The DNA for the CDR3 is TGTGCCAGTAGTATAGATCCGTTCTCTGGGGCCAACGTCCTGACTTTC. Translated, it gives CASSIDPFSGANVLTF.